This T cell receptor (beta chain) derives from a study of shared clonotypes between healthy human individuals. As for the study in general: Per donor, CD8 memory used one plate, CD8 naive used two, CD4 memory used three and CD4 naive used three. Study conclusions and caveats: In a few donors, around 5% of naive CD4 clonotypes appeared in common.

A word on this clone: Its antigen is unidentified.

In the study's own analysis: ImmunoSEQ junction-only sequences lacked quality scores, so their filtering differed. Profiled with immunoSEQ multiplex PCR; TCRdb holds only in-frame clones, not every one. The DNA gave D and trimming, while V, J and clone size come from that table. The sample has millions of clones, approximately 94% seen once. Positively selected for CCR7, the CD45RO-negative cells used as naive CD8 cells excluded terminally differentiated effector memory CD45RA+ cells. Healthy and HIV-negative, the adult donors had no recent acute infections or vaccinations. In germline, CDR1 is SNHLY, CDR2 FYNNEI. Trimming took 0 bases from V and 8 from J; bases not matched to a gene: 2. This CDR3 comprises 15 residues.

The sequenced sample consisted of naive CD8+ T cells sorted from blood. The V call is TRBV2, the J call TRBJ1-6, with 9 bases matching TRBD1. The receptor was isolated from a man younger than 35 in good health. The CDR3 nucleotides read TGTGCCAGCAGTGAAGCCGGACAGGGGCATTCACCCCTCCACTTT. The encoded protein is CASSEAGQGHSPLHF.